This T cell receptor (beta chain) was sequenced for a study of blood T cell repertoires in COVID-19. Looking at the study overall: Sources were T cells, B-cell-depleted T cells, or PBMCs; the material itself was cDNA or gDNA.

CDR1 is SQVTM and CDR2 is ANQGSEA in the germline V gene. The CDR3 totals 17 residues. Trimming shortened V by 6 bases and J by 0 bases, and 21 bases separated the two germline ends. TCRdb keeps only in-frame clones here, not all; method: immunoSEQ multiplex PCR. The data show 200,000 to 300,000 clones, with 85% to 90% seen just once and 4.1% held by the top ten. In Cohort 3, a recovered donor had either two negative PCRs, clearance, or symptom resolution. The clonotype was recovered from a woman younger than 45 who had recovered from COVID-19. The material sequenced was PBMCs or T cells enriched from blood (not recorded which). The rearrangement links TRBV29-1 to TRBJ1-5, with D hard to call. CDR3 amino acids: CSVPSSSSTGSNQPQHF. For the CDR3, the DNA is TGCAGCGTCCCCTCGTCCTCTTCAACGGGTAGCAATCAGCCCCAGCATTTT.